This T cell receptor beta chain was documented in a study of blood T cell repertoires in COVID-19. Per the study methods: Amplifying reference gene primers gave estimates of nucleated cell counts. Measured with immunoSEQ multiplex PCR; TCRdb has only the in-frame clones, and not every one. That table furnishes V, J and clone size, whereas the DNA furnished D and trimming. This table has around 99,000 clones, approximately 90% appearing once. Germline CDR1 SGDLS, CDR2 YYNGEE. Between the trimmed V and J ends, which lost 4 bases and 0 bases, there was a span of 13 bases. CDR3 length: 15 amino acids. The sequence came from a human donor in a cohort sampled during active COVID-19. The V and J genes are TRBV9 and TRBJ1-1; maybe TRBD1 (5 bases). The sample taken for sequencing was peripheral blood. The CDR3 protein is CASSPVGQVNTEAFF. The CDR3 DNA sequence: TGTGCCAGCAGCCCCGTGGGGCAGGTGAACACTGAAGCTTTCTTT.